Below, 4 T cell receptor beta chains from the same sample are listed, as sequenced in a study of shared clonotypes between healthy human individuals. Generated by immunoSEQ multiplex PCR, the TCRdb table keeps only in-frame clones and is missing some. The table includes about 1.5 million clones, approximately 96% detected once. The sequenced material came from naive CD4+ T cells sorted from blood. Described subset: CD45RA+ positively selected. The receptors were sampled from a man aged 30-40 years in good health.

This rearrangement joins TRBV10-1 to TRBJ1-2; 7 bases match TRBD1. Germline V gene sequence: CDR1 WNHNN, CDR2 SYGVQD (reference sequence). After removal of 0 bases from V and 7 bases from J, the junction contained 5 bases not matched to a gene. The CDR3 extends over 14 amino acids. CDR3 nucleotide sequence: TGCGCCAGCAGTGAGTCAAGGGGGCCTGGTGGCTACACCTTC. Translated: CASSESRGPGGYTF.

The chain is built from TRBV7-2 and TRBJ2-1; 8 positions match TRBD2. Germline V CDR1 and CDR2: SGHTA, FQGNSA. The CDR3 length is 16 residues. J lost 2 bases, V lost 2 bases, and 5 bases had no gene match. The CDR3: CASSLILAETYNEQFF. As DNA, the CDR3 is TGTGCCAGCAGCTTAATACTAGCGGAGACCTACAATGAGCAGTTCTTC.

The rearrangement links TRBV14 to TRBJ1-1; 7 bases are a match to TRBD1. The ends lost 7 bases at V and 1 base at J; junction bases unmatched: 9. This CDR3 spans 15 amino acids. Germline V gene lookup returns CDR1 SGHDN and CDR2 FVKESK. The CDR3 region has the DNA TGTGCCAGCACCCACACAGGGGACCGGAACACTGAAGCTTTCTTT. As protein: CASTHTGDRNTEAFF.

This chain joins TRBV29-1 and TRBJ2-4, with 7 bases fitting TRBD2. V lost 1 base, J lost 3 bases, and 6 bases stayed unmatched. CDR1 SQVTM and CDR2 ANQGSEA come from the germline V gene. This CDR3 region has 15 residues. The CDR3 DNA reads TGCAGCGTTGAAGGGGAGCGGGAAGGCAAAAACATTCAGTACTTC. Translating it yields CSVEGEREGKNIQYF.